The 11 T cell receptor beta chains given below trace back to one sample, sequenced in a study of regulatory T cells in long-lasting Graves disease (dated by TCRdb to about 2021). The library was generated by multiplex PCR. Sequencing used an Illumina HiSeq 4000. To build TCR beta libraries, CDR3 regions were amplified by Arm-PCR using iRepertoire HTBI primers. TCRdb trimmed the raw reads at Q25, called clones with MiXCR and kept productive beta chains. CDR3 protein duplicates are merged, each entry listing the most common genes and DNA. This sample has 650,000 to 850,000 distinct CDR3 sequences in its table, and approximately 31% of those were observed once. The ten largest make up roughly 40% of the sample. The label giving this sample's time point can be read as: persistent/refractory GD, antithyroid drugs over 5 years with positive TRAb. For both TCR sequencing and RNA sequencing, RNA was extracted from PBMCs in TRIzol.

Material: peripheral blood mononuclear cells (PBMCs), obtained when the disease was refractory, from a patient treated with antithyroid drugs. The source of these receptors is a female donor with Graves disease.

Note on this clonotype: This may arise from a read error, as a much more abundant clone is one base away. This rearrangement joins TRBV2 to TRBJ1-5, with no clear D. The V end was cut by 3 bases, the J end by 3 bases, with 3 bases between. CDR1 and CDR2 from the germline V gene are SNHLY and FYNNEI. The CDR3 is 12 amino acids. This chain's CDR3 is CASSEDNQPQHF. In nucleotides, the CDR3 is TGTGCCAGCAGTGAGGACAATCAGCCCCAGCATTTT.

This chain joins TRBV20-1 and TRBJ2-2; D uncertain. Germline-derived CDR1 and CDR2 are DFQATT and SNEGSKA (reference sequence). The V end was cut by 1 base, the J end by 0 bases, with 15 bases between. CDR3 length equals 17 residues. The CDR3 coding sequence is TGCAGTGCTAGAGTTCAAAAGAACTACGCGAACACCGGGGAGCTGTTTTTT. Its protein product is CSARVQKNYANTGELFF.

This clonotype was counted many times. The rearrangement links TRBV29-1 to TRBJ2-5; no clear D. Germline V gene data show CDR1 as SQVTM and CDR2 as ANQGSEA. This CDR3 region has 12 residues. V dropped 5 bases and J dropped 3 bases, with 10 bases sitting between them. CDR3 sequence reads: CSVRVWEETQYF. CDR3 coding DNA: TGCAGCGTTCGAGTCTGGGAAGAGACCCAGTACTTC.

The table lists this clonotype with a few counts. The rearrangement uses TRBV29-1 and TRBJ2-5, with D tentatively TRBD2 (6 bases). Germline V gives CDR1 SQVTM, CDR2 ANQGSEA. V lost 8 bases and J 1 base, leaving 11 bases between the germline ends. The CDR3 is 12 residues long. CDR3 DNA sequence: TGCAGCTCGGGAGAGGGCCAAGAGACCCAGTACTTC. Protein sequence: CSSGEGQETQYF.

This clonotype has a count of ten or more. The chain has TRBV12-3 or TRBV12-4 and TRBJ1-3; a possible D gene is TRBD1 (5 bases). V was trimmed by 6 bases and J by 0 bases, leaving 18 bases between them. The CDR3 sequence is 17 residues long. Here the CDR3 reads CASSRGAGSSSGNTIYF. The CDR3 DNA is TGTGCCAGCAGCCGCGGGGCAGGGTCTAGCTCTGGAAACACCATATATTTT.

J is TRBJ1-2 and V is TRBV7-2, with TRBD1 identical over 10 bases. The CDR3 spans 17 residues. The ends lost 2 bases at V and 5 bases at J; junction bases unmatched: 11. In germline, CDR1 is SGHTA, CDR2 FQGNSA. The CDR3 DNA follows: TGTGCCAGCAGCTTAAGCCTCCGGGACAGGGGTCGGTATGGCTACACCTTC. Residues: CASSLSLRDRGRYGYTF.

The chain has TRBV2 and TRBJ2-2, with TRBD2 matching 8 bases. CDR3 length: 15 residues. Germline assignment: CDR1 SNHLY and CDR2 FYNNEI. V dropped 4 bases and J dropped 1; count of bases not matched to a gene: 2. CDR3 amino acids: CASSGLAQNTGELFF. CDR3 DNA: TGTGCCAGCAGTGGACTAGCGCAGAACACCGGGGAGCTGTTTTTT.

CDR3 sequence: CASSQTPEQFLEAFF. The CDR3 DNA sequence: TGTGCCAGCAGCCAAACCCCGGAGCAGTTCCTTGAAGCTTTCTTT. The gene calls are TRBV13 and TRBJ1-1; D not resolved. V was clipped by 5 bases and J by 7 bases, with 20 bases between them. Germline V lookup: CDR1 PRHDT, CDR2 FYEKMQ (reference sequence). There are 15 residues in the CDR3.

This clonotype was picked up a small number of times. This chain joins TRBV20-1 and TRBJ2-3, with 9 bases matching TRBD2. The CDR3 has 16 residues. Germline assignment: CDR1 DFQATT and CDR2 SNEGSKA (reference sequence). The V and J ends lost 0 bases and 5 bases, in that order; junction bases with no gene match: 9. The CDR3 sequence is CSARDSGRHLGDTQYF. For the CDR3, the DNA is TGCAGTGCTAGAGACAGCGGGAGGCATTTAGGAGATACGCAGTATTTT.

The sample holds many counts of this clonotype. The chain joins TRBV7-8 to TRBJ1-6, with unresolved D. CDR1 is SGHVS and CDR2 is FQNEAQ in the germline V gene. The CDR3 is 18 residues long. V was shortened by 5 bases and J by 0 bases, with 17 bases between the two germline ends. The CDR3 protein is CASSRTGQESSYNSPLHF. The CDR3 coding sequence is TGTGCCAGCAGCCGCACGGGCCAAGAATCCTCCTATAATTCACCCCTCCACTTT.

This clonotype was detected many times. This chain links TRBV6-1 with TRBJ2-7, with TRBD2 matching over 10 bases. The length of the CDR3 is 17 residues. Germline V gene sequence: CDR1 MNHNS, CDR2 SASEGT. J was trimmed by 0 bases and V by 8 bases; bases with no gene match: 13. The CDR3 coding sequence is TGTGCCAGCCTTGGAGGTAGCGGGAGGACTAGCTCCTACGAGCAGTACTTC. This codes for CASLGGSGRTSSYEQYF.